This T cell receptor (beta chain) was profiled in a study of Ad26.COV2.S vaccination and SARS-CoV-2 variants. Regarding the study as a whole: Vaccine recipients surpassed placebo recipients in spike-specific TCR breadth. Breadth measured for non-spike TCRs was similar across vaccine and placebo recipients.

The table came from immunoSEQ multiplex PCR; TCRdb's copy has only in-frame clones and leaves some out. The profile shows approximately 400,000 clones, roughly 94% of them singletons. This clone was found once. Its antigen is unidentified. The source material was peripheral blood, sampled after recovery from COVID-19. The clonotype was recovered from a human donor who had recovered from COVID-19.

In DNA, the CDR3 is TGCGCCAGCGCCGCGGTTTACCAAGAGACCCAGTACTTC. Protein sequence: CASAAVYQETQYF. This chain uses TRBV10-2 with TRBJ2-5; D not certain. Germline CDR1 is WSHSY and CDR2 is SAAADI. This CDR3 has 13 residues. Trimming removed 8 bases from V and 0 bases from J, with 10 bases in between.